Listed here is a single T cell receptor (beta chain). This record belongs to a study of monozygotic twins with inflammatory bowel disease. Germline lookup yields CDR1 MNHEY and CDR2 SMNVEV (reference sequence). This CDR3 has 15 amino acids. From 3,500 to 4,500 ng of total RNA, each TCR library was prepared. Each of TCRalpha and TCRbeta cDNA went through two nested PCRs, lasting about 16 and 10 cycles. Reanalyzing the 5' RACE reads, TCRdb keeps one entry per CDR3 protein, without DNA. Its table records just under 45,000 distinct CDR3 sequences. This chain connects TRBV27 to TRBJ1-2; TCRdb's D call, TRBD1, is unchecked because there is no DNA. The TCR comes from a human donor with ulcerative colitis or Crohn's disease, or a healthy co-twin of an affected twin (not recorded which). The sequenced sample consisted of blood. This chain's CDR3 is CASSTRTGAQHGYTF.